This T cell receptor beta chain was observed in a study of T cell repertoires in cytomegalovirus infection. Study details: Indications of both CMV infection and matching HLA type were provided by public TCR beta signatures. Findings and caveats of the study: Dominant in the ex vivo response were TCR beta clonotypes restricted by HLA-C and specific for CMV.

TCRdb analysed the reads with MiXCR anew, one entry per CDR3 protein. This sample has hundreds of thousands of distinct CDR3 sequences, with 25% to 35% found just once. In its sample, this clonotype was seen a few times. Its antigen is not known. Source: cultured PBMCs, taken from culture after CMV antigen stimulation. This receptor was taken from a human donor in good health (CMV status not recorded). Some clones in this sample may be carry-over from other donors' samples.

CDR3 loop: CASSLDGDSPLHF. The CDR3 coding sequence is TGTGCCAGCAGCTTAGATGGGGATTCACCCCTCCACTTT. The rearrangement links TRBV7-6 to TRBJ1-6; no firm D call. V lost 1 base, J lost 8 bases, and 6 bases lay in between. CDR1 is SGHVS, CDR2 FNYEAQ, per germline. CDR3 length equals 13 residues. Full variable domain (outside the CDR3, taken from reference TRBV7-6 and TRBJ1-6): GAGVSQSPRYKVTKRGQDVALRCDPISGHVSLYWYRQALGQGPEFLTYFNYEAQQDKSGLPNDRFSAERPEGSISTLTIQRTEQRDSAMYRCASSLDGDSPLHFGNGTRLTVT.